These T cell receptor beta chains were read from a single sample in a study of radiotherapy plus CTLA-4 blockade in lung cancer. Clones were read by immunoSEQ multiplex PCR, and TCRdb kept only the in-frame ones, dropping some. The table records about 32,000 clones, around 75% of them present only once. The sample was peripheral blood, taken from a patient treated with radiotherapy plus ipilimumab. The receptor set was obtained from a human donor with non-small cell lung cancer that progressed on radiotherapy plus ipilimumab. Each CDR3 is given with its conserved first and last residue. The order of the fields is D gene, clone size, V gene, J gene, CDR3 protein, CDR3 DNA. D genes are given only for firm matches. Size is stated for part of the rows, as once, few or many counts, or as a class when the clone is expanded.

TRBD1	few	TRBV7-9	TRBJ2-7	CASSPGQGLLYEQYF	TGTGCCAGCAGCCCAGGACAGGGGCTGTTATACGAGCAGTACTTC
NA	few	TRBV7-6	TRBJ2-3	CASSLAGGSTDTQYF	TGTGCCAGCAGCTTGGCAGGGGGGAGCACAGATACGCAGTATTTT
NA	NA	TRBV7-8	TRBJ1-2	CASSLDPGTQDRYGYTF	TGTGCCAGCAGCTTAGACCCCGGGACACAAGATCGCTATGGCTACACCTTC
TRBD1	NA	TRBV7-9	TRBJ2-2	CASSSDRGTGELFF	TGTGCCAGCAGCTCGGACAGGGGGACCGGGGAGCTGTTTTTT
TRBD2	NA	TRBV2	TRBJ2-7	CASMVLGTSDEQYF	TGTGCCAGCATGGTGTTAGGGACTAGCGACGAGCAGTACTTC
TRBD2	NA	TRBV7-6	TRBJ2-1	CASSPTASGDYNEQFF	TGTGCCAGCAGCCCCACTGCTAGCGGGGACTACAATGAGCAGTTCTTC
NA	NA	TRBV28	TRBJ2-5	CASSWAGADLYQETQYF	TGTGCCAGCAGTTGGGCCGGGGCCGACTTATACCAAGAGACCCAGTACTTC
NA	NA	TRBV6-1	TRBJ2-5	CASSEAQTQYF	TGTGCCAGCAGTGAGGCCCAGACCCAGTACTTC
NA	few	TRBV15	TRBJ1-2	CATSRERGLYGYTF	TGTGCCACCAGCAGAGAGAGGGGCCTCTATGGCTACACCTTC
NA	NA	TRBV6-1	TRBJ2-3	CASSPGGQGTDTQYF	TGTGCCAGCAGCCCAGGTGGGCAGGGCACAGATACGCAGTATTTT
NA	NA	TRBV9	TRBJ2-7	CASSVGTGTYEQYF	TGTGCCAGCAGCGTCGGGACTGGGACCTACGAGCAGTACTTC
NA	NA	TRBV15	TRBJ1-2	CATSRDPRDGYTF	TGTGCCACCAGCAGAGATCCCAGGGATGGCTACACCTTC